This T cell receptor (beta chain) was profiled in a study of T-cell reconstitution after alpha-beta-depleted transplantation in children. Trimming cost V 5 bases and J 8 bases, with 12 bases left between them. This CDR3 is 12 amino acids long. Germline lookup yields CDR1 SEHNR and CDR2 FQNEAQ (reference sequence). This clonotype was counted ten times or more. Preparation of the TCRbeta library used unique molecular identifiers. TCRdb reprocessed the PCR reads via MiXCR and lists one record per CDR3 protein. The sample lists 200,000 to 250,000 distinct CDR3 sequences, around 12% seen once, with roughly 2.6% in the top ten.

This sequence originates from a human donor who donated a stem cell graft to a child with acute lymphoblastic leukemia. Sequences were derived from PBMCs from the stem cell graft donor, sampled from the stem cell graft. This chain connects TRBV7-9 to TRBJ1-2; D call uncertain. The CDR3 nucleotides are TGTGCCAGCAGCCTACCGTCCTCGGGCTACACCTTC. Residues: CASSLPSSGYTF.